This T cell receptor (beta chain) was obtained from a study of T-cell reconstitution after alpha-beta-depleted transplantation in children. The CDR3 is made up of 14 amino acids. CDR1 and CDR2 (germline): WNHNN, SYGVQD (reference sequence). Losses at the gene ends were 6 bases for V and 5 bases for J; bases not matched to a gene: 5. Using unique molecular identifiers, the investigators prepared the TCRbeta library. TCRdb fed the PCR reads into MiXCR, producing one record per CDR3 protein. The sample contains about 200,000 distinct CDR3 sequences, 13% to 15% of which appear only once. The V and J genes are TRBV10-1 and TRBJ2-1; TRBD2 aligns across 9 bases. The material sequenced was PBMCs from the stem cell graft donor, taken from the stem cell graft. The clonotype was recovered from a human donor who donated a stem cell graft to a child with acute lymphoblastic leukemia. CDR3 bases: TGCGCCAGCAGAGACAGACTAGCGGACAATGAGCAGTTCTTC. Translation gives CASRDRLADNEQFF.